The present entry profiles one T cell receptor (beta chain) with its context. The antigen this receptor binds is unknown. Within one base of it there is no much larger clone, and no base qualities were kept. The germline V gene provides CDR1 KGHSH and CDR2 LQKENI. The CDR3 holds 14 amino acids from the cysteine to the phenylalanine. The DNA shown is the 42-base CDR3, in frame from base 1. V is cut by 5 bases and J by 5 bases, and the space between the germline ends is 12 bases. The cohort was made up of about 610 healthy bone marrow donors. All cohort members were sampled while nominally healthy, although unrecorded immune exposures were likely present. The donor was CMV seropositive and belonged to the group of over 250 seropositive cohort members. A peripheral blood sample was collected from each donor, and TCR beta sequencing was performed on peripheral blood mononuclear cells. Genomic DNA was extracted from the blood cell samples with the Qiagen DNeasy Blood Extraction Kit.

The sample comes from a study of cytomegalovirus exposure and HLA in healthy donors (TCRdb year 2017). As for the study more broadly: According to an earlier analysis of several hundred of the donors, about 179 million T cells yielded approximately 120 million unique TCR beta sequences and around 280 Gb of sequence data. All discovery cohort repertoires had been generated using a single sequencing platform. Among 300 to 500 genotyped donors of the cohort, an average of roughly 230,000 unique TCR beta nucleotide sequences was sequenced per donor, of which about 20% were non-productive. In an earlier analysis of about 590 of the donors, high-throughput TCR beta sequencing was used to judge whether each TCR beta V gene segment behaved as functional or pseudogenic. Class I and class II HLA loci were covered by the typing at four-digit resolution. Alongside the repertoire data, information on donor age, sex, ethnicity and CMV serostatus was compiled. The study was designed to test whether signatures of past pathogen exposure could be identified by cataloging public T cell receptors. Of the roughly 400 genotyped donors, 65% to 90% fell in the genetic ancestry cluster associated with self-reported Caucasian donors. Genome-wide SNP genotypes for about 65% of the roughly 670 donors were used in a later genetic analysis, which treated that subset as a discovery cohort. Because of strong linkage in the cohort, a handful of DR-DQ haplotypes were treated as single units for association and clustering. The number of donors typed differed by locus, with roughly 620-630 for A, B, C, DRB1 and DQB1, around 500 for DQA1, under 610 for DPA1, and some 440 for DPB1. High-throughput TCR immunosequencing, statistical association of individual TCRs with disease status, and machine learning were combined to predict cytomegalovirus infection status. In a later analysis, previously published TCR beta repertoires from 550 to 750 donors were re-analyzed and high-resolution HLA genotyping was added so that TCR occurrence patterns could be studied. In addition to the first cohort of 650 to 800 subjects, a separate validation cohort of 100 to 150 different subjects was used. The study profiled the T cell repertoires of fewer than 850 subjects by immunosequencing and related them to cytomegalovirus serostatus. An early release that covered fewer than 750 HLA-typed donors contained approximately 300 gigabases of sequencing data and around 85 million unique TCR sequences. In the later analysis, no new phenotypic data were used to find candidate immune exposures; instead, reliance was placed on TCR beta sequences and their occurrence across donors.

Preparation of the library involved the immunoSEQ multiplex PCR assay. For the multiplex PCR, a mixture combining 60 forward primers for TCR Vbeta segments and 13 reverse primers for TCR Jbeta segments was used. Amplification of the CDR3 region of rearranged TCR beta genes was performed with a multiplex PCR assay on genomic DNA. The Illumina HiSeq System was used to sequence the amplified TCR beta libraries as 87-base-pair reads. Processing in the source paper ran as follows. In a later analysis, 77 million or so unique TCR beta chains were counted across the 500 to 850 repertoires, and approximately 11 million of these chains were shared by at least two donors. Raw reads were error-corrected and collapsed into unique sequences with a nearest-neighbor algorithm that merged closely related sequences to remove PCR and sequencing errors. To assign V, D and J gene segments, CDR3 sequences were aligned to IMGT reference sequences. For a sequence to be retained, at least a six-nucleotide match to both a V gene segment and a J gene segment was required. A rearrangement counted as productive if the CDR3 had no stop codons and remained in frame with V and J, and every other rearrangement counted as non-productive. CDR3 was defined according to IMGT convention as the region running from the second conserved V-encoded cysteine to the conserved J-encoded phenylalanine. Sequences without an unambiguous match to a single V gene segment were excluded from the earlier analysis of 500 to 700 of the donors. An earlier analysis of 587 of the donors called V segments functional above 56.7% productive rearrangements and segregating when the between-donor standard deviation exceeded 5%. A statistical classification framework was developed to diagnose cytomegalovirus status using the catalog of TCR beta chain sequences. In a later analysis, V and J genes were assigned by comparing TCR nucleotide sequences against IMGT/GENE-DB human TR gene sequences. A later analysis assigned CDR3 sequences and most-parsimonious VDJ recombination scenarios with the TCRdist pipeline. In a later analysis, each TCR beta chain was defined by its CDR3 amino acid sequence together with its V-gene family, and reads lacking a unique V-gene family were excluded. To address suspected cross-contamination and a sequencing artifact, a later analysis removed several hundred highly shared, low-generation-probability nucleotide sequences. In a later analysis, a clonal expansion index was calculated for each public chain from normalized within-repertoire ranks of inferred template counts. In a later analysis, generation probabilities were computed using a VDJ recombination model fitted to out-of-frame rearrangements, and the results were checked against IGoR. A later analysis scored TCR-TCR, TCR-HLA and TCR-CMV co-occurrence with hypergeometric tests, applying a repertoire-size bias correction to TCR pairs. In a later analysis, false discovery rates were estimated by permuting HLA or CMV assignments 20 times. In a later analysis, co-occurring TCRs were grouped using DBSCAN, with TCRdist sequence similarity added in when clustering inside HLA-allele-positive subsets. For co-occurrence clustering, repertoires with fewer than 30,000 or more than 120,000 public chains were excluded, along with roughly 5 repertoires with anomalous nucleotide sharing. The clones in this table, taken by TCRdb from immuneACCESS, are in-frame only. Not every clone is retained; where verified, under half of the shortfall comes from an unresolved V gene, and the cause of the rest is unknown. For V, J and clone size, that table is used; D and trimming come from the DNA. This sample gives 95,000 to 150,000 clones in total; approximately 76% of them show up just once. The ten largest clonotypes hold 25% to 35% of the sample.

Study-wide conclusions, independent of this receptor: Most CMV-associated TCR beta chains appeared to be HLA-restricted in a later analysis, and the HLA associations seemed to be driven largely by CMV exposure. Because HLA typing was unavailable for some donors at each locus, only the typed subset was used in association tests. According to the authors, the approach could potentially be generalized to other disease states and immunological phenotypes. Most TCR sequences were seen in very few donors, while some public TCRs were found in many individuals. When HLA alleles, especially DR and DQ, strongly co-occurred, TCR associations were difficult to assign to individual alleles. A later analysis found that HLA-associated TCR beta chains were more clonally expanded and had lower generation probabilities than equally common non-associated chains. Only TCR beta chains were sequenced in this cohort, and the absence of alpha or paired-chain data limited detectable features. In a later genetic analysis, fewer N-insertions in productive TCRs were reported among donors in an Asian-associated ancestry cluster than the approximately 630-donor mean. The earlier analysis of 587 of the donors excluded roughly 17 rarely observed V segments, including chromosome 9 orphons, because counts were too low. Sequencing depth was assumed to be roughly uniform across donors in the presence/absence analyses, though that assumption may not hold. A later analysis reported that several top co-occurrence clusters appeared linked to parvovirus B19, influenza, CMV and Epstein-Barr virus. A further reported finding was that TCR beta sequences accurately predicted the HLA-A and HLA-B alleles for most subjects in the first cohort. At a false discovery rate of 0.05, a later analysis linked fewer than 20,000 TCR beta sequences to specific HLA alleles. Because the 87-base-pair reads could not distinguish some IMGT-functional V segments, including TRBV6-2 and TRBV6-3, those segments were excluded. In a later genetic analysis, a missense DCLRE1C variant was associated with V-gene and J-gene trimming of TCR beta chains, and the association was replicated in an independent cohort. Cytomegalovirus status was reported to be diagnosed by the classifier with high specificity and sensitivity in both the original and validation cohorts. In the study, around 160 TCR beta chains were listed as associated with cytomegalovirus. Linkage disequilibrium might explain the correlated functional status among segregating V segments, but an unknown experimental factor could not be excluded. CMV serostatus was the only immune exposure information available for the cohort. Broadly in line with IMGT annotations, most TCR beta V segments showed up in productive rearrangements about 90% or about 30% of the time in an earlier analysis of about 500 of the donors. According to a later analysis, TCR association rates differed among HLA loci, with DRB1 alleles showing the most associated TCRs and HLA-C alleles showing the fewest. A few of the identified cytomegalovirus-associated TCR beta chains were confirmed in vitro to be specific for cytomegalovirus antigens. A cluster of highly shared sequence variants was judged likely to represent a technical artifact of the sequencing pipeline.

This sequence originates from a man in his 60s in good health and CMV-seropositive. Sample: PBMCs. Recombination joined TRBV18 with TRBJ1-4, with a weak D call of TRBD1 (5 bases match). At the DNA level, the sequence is TGTGCCAGCTCAGGGGCAGGGAACAATGAAAAACTGTTTTTT. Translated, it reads CASSGAGNNEKLFF.